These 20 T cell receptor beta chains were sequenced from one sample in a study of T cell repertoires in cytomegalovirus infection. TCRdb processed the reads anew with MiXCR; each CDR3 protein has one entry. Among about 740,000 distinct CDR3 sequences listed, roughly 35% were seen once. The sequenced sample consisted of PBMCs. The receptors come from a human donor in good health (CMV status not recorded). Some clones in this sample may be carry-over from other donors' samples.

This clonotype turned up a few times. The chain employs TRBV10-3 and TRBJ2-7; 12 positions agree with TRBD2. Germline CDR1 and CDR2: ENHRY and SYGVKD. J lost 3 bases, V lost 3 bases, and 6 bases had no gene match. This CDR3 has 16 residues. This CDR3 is CAISEYGLAGYYEQYF. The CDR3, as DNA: TGTGCCATCAGTGAATACGGACTAGCGGGATACTACGAGCAGTACTTC.

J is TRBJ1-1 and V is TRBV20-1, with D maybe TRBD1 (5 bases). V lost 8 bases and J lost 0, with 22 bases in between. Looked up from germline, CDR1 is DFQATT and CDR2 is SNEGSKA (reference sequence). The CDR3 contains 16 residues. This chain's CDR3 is CSSPAAGSTMNTEAFF. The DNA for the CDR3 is TGCAGTTCCCCAGCGGCAGGGTCGACAATGAACACTGAAGCTTTCTTT.

The CDR3 region has the DNA TGTGCCAGCAGCTTAGAGAGGACAGGGTCGAGTGAAGCTTTCTTT. The encoded protein is CASSLERTGSSEAFF. The V call is TRBV7-2, the J call TRBJ1-1, with 8 bases that match TRBD1. The germline V gene encodes CDR1 SGHTA and CDR2 FQGNSA. There are 15 residues in the CDR3. Unmatched junction bases numbered 8, after V lost 1 base and J lost 7 bases.

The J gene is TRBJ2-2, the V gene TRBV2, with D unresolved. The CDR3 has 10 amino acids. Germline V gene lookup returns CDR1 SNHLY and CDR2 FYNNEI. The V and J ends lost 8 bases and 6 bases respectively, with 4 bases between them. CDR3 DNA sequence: TGTGCCAGCGCCGCCGGGGAGCTGTTTTTT. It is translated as CASAAGELFF.

The CDR3: CASSLAGSGPGFSNFYEQYF. As DNA, the CDR3 is TGTGCCAGCAGCTTAGCGGGTTCGGGACCCGGGTTCTCAAATTTCTACGAGCAGTACTTC. V is TRBV7-2 and J is TRBJ2-7, with D perhaps being TRBD1 or TRBD2 (5 bases each). The CDR3 is 20 amino acids. Germline V gene data show CDR1 as SGHTA and CDR2 as FQGNSA. V was shortened by 0 bases and J by 3 bases, with 27 bases between the two germline ends.

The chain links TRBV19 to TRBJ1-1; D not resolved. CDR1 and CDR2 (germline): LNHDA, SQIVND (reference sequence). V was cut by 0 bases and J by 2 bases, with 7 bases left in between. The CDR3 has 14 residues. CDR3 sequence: CASSIERHNTEAFF. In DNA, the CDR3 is TGTGCCAGTAGTATAGAGAGACACAACACTGAAGCTTTCTTT.

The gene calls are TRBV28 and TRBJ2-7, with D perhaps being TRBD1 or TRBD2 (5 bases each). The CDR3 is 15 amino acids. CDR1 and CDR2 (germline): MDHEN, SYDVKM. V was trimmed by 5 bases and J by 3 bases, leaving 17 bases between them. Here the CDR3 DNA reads TGTGCCAGCAGTCTCGGGGACGGAACAAACTACGAGCAGTACTTC. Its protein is CASSLGDGTNYEQYF.

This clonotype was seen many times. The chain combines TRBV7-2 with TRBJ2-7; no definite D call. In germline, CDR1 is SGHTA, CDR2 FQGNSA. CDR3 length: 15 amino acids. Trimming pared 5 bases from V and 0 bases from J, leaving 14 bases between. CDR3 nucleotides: TGTGCCAGCAGCCAACTTACGGAGTTCTCCTACGAGCAGTACTTC. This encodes CASSQLTEFSYEQYF.

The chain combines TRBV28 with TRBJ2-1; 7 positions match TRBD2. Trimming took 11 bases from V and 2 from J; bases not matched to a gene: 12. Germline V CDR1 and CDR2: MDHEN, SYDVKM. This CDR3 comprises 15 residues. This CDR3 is CALQHWSGTYNEQFF. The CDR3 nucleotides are TGTGCCTTACAGCACTGGAGCGGGACCTACAATGAGCAGTTCTTC. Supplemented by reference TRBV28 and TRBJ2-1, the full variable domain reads DVKVTQSSRYLVKRTGEKVFLECVQDMDHENMFWYRQDPGLGLRLIYFSYDVKMKEKGDIPEGYSVSREKKERFSLILESASTNQTSMYLCALQHWSGTYNEQFFGPGTRLTVL.

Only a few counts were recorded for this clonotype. The CDR3 sequence is CASSYNQENYGYTF. CDR3 nucleotide sequence: TGTGCCAGCAGTTACAATCAGGAGAACTATGGCTACACCTTC. V usage is TRBV6-2 or TRBV6-3 and J usage is TRBJ1-2; no definite D call. The CDR3 sequence is 14 residues long. V was cut by 2 bases and J by 2 bases, with 9 bases left in between. Looked up from germline, CDR1 is MNHEY and CDR2 is SVGEGT.

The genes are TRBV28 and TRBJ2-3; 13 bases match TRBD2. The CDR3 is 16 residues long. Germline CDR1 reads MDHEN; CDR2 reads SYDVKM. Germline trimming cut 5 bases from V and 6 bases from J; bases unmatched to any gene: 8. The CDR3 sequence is CASSLGLAGVLDTQYF. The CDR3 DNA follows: TGTGCCAGCAGTCTTGGACTAGCGGGAGTGTTGGATACGCAGTATTTT.

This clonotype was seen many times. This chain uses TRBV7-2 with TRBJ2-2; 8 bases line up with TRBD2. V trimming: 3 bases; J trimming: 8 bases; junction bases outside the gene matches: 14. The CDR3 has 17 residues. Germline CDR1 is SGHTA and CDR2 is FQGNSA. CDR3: CASSLVVSSGVYGELFF. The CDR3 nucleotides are TGTGCCAGCAGCTTGGTAGTCAGTAGCGGGGTGTATGGGGAGCTGTTTTTT. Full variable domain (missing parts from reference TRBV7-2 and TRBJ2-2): GAGVSQSPSNKVTEKGKDVELRCDPISGHTALYWYRQSLGQGLEFLIYFQGNSAPDKSGLPSDRFSAERTGGSVSTLTIQRTQQEDSAVYLCASSLVVSSGVYGELFFGEGSRLTVL.

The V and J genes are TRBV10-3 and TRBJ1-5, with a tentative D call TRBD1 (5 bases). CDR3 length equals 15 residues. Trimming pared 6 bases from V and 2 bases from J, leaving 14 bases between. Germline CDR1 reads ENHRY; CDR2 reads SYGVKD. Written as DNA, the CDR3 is TGTGCCATCAGCAAGGGACCTGGGGGCAATCAGCCCCAGCATTTT. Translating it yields CAISKGPGGNQPQHF.

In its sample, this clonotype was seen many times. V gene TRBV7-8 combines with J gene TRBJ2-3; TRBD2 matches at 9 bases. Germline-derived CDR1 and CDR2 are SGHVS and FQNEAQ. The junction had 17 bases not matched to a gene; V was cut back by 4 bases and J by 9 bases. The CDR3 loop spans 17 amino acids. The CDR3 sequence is CASSSFPGLRLAATQYF. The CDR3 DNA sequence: TGTGCCAGCAGCTCCTTCCCGGGGCTCCGACTAGCGGCAACGCAGTATTTT.

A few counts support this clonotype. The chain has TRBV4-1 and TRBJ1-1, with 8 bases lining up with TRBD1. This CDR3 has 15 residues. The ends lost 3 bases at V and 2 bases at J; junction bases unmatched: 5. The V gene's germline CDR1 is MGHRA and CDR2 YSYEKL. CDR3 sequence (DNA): TGCGCCAGCAGCCACCCCGGACAGGGCAACACTGAAGCTTTCTTT. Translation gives CASSHPGQGNTEAFF.

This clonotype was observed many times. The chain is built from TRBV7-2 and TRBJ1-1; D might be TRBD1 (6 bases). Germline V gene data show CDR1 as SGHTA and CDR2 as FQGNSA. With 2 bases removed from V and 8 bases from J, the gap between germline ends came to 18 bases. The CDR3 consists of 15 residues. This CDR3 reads CASSLPSQGRTEAFF. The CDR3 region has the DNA TGTGCCAGCAGCTTACCCTCACAGGGAAGGACGGAAGCTTTCTTT.

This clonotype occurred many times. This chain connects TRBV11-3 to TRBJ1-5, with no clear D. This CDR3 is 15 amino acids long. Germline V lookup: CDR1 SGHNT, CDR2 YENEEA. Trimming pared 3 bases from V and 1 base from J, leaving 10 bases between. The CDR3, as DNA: TGTGCCAGCAGCTTCAATTCCCAGAGCAATCAGCCCCAGCATTTT. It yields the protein CASSFNSQSNQPQHF.

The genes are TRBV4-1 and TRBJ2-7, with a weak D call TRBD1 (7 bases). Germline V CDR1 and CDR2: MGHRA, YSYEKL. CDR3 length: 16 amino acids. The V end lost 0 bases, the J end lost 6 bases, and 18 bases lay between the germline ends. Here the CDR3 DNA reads TGCGCCAGCAGCCAAGATCTAAGGAGGGGGCGAAGCGAGCAGTACTTC. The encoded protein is CASSQDLRRGRSEQYF.

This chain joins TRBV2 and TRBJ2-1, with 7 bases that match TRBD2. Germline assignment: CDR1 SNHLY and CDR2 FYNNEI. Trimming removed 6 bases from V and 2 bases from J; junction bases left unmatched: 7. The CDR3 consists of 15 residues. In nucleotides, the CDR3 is TGTGCCAGCAGCCGACTAGCTAGGGCCTACAATGAGCAGTTCTTC. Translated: CASSRLARAYNEQFF.

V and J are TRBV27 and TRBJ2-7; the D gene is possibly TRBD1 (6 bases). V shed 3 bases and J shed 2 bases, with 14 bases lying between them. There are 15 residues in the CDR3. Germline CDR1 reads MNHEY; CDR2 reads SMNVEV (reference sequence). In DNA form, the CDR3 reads TGTGCCAGCAGTTTTGGCAGGGGAGTTCCCTACGAGCAGTACTTC. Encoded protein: CASSFGRGVPYEQYF.